This T cell receptor (beta chain) appears in the sequencing data of a study of siplizumab effects on memory and regulatory T cells. The data were produced by immunoSEQ multiplex PCR, yet TCRdb's version contains in-frame clones alone and is incomplete. This table holds tens of thousands of clones, approximately 96% found once. Germline lookup yields CDR1 MDHEN and CDR2 SYDVKM. This CDR3 contains 11 residues. Deletions cut 6 bases from V and 4 bases from J, with 4 bases between. V usage is TRBV28 and J usage is TRBJ1-5; D remains unclear. The sequencing input was naive CD4+ T cells sorted from blood. The clonotype comes from a human donor in good health. CDR3 nucleotide sequence: TGTGCCAGCAGCCAAAATCAGCCCCAGCATTTT. It translates to CASSQNQPQHF. The entire variable domain, with the rest obtained from reference TRBV28 and TRBJ1-5, is as follows: DVKVTQSSRYLVKRTGEKVFLECVQDMDHENMFWYRQDPGLGLRLIYFSYDVKMKEKGDIPEGYSVSREKKERFSLILESASTNQTSMYLCASSQNQPQHFGDGTRLSIL.